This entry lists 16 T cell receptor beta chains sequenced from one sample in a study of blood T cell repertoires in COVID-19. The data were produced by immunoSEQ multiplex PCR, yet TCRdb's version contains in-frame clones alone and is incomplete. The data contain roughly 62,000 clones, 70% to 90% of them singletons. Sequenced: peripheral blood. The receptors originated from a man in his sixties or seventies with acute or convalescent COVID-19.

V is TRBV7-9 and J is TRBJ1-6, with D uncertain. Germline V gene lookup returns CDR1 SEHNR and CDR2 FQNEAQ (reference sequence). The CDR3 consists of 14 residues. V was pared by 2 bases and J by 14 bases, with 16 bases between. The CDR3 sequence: CASSLRDGLRSLHF. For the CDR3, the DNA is TGTGCCAGCAGCTTAAGAGACGGACTTCGATCCCTCCACTTT. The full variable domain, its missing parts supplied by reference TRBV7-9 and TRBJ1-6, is DTGVSQNPRHKITKRGQNVTFRCDPISEHNRLYWYRQTLGQGPEFLTYFQNEAQLEKSRLLSDRFSAERPKGSFSTLEIQRTEQGDSAMYLCASSLRDGLRSLHFGNGTRLTVT.

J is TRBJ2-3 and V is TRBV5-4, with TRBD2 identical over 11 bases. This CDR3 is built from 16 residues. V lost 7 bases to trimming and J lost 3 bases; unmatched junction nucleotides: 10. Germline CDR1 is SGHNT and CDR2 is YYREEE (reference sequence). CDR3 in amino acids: CASFLAGGFGTDTQYF. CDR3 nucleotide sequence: TGTGCCAGCTTTCTAGCGGGGGGTTTCGGGACAGATACGCAGTATTTT.

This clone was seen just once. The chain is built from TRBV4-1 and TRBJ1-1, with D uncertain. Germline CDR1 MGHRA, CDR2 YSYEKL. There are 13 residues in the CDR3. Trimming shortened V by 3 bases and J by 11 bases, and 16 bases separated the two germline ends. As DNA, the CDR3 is TGCGCCAGCAGCCACGGTACTGAGGTGAGGGCTTTCTTT. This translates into CASSHGTEVRAFF.

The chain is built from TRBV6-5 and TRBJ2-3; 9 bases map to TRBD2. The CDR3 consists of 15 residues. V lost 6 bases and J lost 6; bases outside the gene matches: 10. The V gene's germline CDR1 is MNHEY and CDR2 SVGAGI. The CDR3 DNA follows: TGTGCCAGCAGGCGGCTTAGCGGGAGTTTGGATACGCAGTATTTT. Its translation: CASRRLSGSLDTQYF.

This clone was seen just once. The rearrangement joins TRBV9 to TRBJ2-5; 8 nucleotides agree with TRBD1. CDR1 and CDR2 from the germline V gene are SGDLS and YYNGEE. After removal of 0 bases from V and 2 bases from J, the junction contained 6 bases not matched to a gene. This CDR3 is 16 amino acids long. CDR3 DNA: TGTGCCAGCAGCGTAGGCGGGACAGGAAGACAAGAGACCCAGTACTTC. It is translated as CASSVGGTGRQETQYF.

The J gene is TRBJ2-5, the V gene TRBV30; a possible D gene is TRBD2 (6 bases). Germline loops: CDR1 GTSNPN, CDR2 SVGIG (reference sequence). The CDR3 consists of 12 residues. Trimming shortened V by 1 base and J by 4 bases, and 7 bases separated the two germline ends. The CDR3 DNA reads TGTGCCTGGAGTGGGCGGGGAGAGACCCAGTACTTC. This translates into CAWSGRGETQYF. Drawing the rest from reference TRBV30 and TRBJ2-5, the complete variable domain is SQTIHQWPATLVQPVGSPLSLECTVEGTSNPNLYWYRQAAGRGLQLLFYSVGIGQISSEVPQNLSASRPQDRQFILSSKKLLLSDSGFYLCAWSGRGETQYFGPGTRLLVL.

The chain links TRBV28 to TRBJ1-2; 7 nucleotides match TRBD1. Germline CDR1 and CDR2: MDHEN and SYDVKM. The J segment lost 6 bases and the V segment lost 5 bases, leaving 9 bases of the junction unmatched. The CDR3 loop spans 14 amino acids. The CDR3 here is CASSLLQTGHGYTF. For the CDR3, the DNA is TGTGCCAGCAGTCTCCTACAGACAGGGCATGGCTACACCTTC.

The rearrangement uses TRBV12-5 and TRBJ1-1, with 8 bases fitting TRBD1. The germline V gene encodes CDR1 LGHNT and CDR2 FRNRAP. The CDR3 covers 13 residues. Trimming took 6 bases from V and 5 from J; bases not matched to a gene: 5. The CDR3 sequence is CASGLTGETEAFF. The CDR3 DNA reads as TGTGCTAGTGGCCTGACAGGGGAGACTGAAGCTTTCTTT.

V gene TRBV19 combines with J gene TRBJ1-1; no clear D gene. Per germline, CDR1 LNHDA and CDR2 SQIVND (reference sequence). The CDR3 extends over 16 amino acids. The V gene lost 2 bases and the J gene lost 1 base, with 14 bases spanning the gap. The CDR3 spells CASSIKPPWRNTEAFF. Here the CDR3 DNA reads TGTGCCAGTAGTATAAAACCTCCCTGGAGGAACACTGAAGCTTTCTTT.

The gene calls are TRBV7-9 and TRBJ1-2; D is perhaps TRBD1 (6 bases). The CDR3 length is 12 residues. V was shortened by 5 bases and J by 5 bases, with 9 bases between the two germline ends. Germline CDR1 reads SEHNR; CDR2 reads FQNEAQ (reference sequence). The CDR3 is CASSEDRYGYTF. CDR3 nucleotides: TGTGCCAGCAGCGAGGACAGATATGGCTACACCTTC.

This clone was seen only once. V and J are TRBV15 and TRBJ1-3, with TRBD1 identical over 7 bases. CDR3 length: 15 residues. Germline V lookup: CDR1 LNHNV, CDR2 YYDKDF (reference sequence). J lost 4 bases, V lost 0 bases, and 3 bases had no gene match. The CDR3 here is CATSRDKGQGNTIYF. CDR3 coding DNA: TGTGCCACCAGCAGAGATAAGGGACAGGGAAACACCATATATTTT.

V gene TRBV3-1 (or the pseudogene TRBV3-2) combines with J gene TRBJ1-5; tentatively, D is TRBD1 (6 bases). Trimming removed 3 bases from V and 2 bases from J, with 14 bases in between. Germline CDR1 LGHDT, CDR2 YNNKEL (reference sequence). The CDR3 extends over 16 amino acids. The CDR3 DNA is TGTGCCAGCAGCCAGTCAGGGGTGGGAGGCAATCAGCCCCAGCATTTT. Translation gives CASSQSGVGGNQPQHF.

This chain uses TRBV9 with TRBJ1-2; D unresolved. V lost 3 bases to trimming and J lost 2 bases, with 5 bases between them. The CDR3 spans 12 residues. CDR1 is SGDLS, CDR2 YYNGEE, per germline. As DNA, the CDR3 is TGTGCCAGCAGCGCCCCGAACTATGGCTACACCTTC. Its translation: CASSAPNYGYTF.

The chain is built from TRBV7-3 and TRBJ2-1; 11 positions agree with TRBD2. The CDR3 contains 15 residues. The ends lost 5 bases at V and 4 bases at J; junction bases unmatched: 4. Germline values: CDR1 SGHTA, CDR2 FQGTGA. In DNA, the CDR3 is TGTGCCAGCAGCGAACTAGCGGGAGTATACAATGAGCAGTTCTTC. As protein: CASSELAGVYNEQFF.

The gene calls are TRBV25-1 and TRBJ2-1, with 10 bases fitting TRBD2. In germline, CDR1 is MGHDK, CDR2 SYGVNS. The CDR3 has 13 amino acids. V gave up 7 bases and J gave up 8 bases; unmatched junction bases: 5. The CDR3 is CASTLAGSDEQFF. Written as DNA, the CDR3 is TGTGCCAGCACACTAGCGGGAAGCGATGAGCAGTTCTTC.

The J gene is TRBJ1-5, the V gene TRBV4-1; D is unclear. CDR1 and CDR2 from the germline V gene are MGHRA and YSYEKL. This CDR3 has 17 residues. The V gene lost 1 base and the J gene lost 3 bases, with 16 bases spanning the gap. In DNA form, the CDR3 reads TGCGCCAGCAGCCAAGCGCGTTTGAGTCAGGTCAATCAGCCCCAGCATTTT. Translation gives CASSQARLSQVNQPQHF.